These T cell receptor beta chains were read from a single sample in a study of cytomegalovirus exposure and HLA in healthy donors. TCRdb's copy holds only in-frame clones and misses some; the assay was immunoSEQ multiplex PCR. This sample has around 110,000 clones; approximately 80% occur once, and the top ten carry 22%. Sequenced sample: PBMCs. The source of these receptors is a man aged 25-45 years in good health and CMV-seropositive. Both conserved end residues are part of each CDR3. A D gene is named only where the DNA matches it firmly. A row's size may be missing; if present it is once, few, many or a size class.

TRBV7-7	.	.	TRBJ2-5	CASSLEGAGSGETQYF	TGTGCCAGCAGCTTAGAGGGGGCCGGGAGTGGAGAGACCCAGTACTTC
TRBV6-5	.	.	TRBJ1-1	CASSYSLGSTEAFF	TGTGCCAGCAGTTACTCGTTAGGGAGCACTGAAGCTTTCTTT
TRBV27	.	.	TRBJ2-7	CASSTTGFSSYEQYF	TGTGCCAGCAGTACTACAGGGTTTAGCTCCTACGAGCAGTACTTC
TRBV12-5	.	.	TRBJ1-1	CASLDTRNTEAFF	TGTGCTAGTTTGGACACAAGGAACACTGAAGCTTTCTTT
TRBV5-4	TRBD2	.	TRBJ2-1	CASSLGLAGEGVNEQFF	TGTGCCAGCAGCTTGGGACTAGCGGGAGAAGGCGTCAATGAGCAGTTCTTC
TRBV27	TRBD1	.	TRBJ1-1	CASSLAPPGQGANTEAFF	TGTGCCAGCAGTCTCGCCCCCCCGGGACAGGGGGCGAACACTGAAGCTTTCTTT
TRBV18	.	.	TRBJ1-1	CASSLSPWQINTEAFF	TGTGCCAGCTCACTCTCTCCGTGGCAGATTAACACTGAAGCTTTCTTT
TRBV7-9	TRBD1	.	TRBJ1-2	CASSSQTGGANGYTF	TGTGCCAGCAGCTCACAAACAGGGGGCGCGAATGGCTACACCTTC
TRBV29-1	TRBD1	.	TRBJ1-1	CSVRPGQGAAYTEAFF	TGCAGCGTTCGTCCGGGACAGGGGGCAGCGTACACTGAAGCTTTCTTT
TRBV18	.	few	TRBJ1-2	CASSPPTGDYGYTF	TGTGCCAGCTCACCCCCTACCGGGGACTATGGCTACACCTTC
TRBV27	.	.	TRBJ2-7	CASSQGGYEQYF	TGTGCCAGCAGTCAAGGGGGCTACGAGCAGTACTTC
TRBV18	.	once	TRBJ2-1	CASSPVAGASNEQFF	TGTGCCAGCTCACCAGTGGCAGGGGCCTCCAATGAGCAGTTCTTC
TRBV6-1	.	.	TRBJ1-5	CASSEAPGGQGDQPQHF	TGTGCCAGCAGTGAAGCGCCGGGGGGGCAGGGCGATCAGCCCCAGCATTTT
TRBV5-6	TRBD1	.	TRBJ2-2	CASSSDRGRNTGELFF	TGTGCCAGCAGCTCGGACAGGGGGCGAAACACCGGGGAGCTGTTTTTT
TRBV30	.	.	TRBJ1-1	CAWSGVVVNTEAFF	TGTGCCTGGAGTGGTGTGGTAGTGAACACTGAAGCTTTCTTT
TRBV7-2	.	.	TRBJ1-5	CASSLGQVSNQPQHF	TGTGCCAGCAGCTTAGGGCAGGTCAGCAATCAGCCCCAGCATTTT